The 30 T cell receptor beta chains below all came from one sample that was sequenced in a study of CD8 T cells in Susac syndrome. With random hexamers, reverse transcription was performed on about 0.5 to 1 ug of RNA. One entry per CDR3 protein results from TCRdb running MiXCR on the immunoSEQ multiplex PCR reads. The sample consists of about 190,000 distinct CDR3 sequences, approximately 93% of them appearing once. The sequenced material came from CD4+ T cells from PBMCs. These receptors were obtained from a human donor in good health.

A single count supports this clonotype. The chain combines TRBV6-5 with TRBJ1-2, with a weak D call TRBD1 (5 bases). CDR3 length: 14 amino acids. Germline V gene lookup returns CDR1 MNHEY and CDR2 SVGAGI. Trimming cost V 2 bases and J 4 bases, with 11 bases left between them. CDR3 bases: TGTGCCAGCAGTTACATTGACAGATTCTATGGCTACACCTTC. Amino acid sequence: CASSYIDRFYGYTF.

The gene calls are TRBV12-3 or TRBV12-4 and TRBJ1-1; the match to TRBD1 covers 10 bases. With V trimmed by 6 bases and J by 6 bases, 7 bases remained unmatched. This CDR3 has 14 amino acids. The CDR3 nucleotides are TGTGCCAGCAGCTCGACAGGGGGCAAGGCTGAAGCTTTCTTT. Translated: CASSSTGGKAEAFF.

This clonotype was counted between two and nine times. Here the CDR3 reads CAAAGARGYTF. As DNA, the CDR3 is TGTGCCGCGGCGGGAGCGAGAGGCTACACCTTC. This chain connects TRBV6-5 to TRBJ1-2; no clear D gene. Trimming took 11 bases from V and 8 from J, leaving 15 bases between them. CDR1 is MNHEY and CDR2 is SVGAGI in the germline V gene. The CDR3 runs to 11 residues.

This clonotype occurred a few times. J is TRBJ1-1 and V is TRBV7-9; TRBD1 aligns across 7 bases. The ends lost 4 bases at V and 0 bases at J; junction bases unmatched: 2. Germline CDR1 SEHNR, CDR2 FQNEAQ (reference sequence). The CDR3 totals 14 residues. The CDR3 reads CASSSGQMNTEAFF. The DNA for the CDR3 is TGTGCCAGCAGCTCGGGACAGATGAACACTGAAGCTTTCTTT.

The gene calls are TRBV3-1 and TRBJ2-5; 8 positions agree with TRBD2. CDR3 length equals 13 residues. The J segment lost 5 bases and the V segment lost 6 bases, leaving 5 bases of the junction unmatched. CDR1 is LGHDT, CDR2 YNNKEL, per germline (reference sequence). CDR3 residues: CASRKGGGETQYF. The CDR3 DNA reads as TGTGCCAGCAGGAAGGGCGGGGGGGAGACCCAGTACTTC.

The CDR3 loop reads CASSARGGEQFF. The DNA of the CDR3 is TGCGCCAGCAGCGCCAGGGGAGGTGAGCAGTTCTTC. This chain links TRBV5-1 with TRBJ2-1; D may correspond to TRBD1 or TRBD2 (6 bases each). Germline V gives CDR1 SGHRS, CDR2 YFSETQ. The CDR3 covers 12 residues. V gave up 4 bases and J gave up 9 bases, with 11 bases separating them.

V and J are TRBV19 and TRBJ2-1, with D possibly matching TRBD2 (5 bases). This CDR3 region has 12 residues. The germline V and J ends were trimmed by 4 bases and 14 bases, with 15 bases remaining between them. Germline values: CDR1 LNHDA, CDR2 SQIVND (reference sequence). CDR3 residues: CASSTPPGSKFF. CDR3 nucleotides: TGTGCCAGTAGTACACCTCCGGGAAGCAAGTTCTTC.

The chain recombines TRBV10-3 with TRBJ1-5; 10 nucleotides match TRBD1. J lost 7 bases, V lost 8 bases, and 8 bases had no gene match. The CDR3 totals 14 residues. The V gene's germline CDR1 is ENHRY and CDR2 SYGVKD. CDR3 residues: CAIASGTGDQPQHF. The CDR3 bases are TGTGCCATCGCTTCCGGGACAGGGGACCAGCCCCAGCATTTT.

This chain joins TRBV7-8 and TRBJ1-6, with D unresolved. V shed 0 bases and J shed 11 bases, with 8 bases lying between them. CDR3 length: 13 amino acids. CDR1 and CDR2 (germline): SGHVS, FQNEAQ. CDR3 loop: CASSLARDAPLHF. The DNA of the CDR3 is TGTGCCAGCAGCTTAGCCCGGGATGCACCCCTCCACTTT.

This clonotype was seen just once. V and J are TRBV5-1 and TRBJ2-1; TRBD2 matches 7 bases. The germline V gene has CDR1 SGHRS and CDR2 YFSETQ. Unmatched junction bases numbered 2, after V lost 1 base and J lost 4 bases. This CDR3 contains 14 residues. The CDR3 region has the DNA TGCGCCAGCAGCTTGCAAGCGGGGTACAATGAGCAGTTCTTC. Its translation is CASSLQAGYNEQFF.

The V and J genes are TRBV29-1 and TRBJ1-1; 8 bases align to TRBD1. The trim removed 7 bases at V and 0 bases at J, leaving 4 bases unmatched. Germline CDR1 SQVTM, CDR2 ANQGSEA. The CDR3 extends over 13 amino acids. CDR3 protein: CSGRTGLNTEAFF. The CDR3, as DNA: TGCAGCGGGAGGACAGGGCTGAACACTGAAGCTTTCTTT.

This CDR3 is CASSLYGNYGYTF. Here the CDR3 DNA reads TGTGCCAGCAGCTTGTATGGGAATTATGGCTACACCTTC. This chain uses TRBV5-4 with TRBJ1-2; D unclear. Trimming took 1 base from V and 5 from J, leaving 9 bases between them. The CDR3 extends over 13 amino acids. Germline V CDR1 and CDR2: SGHNT, YYREEE (reference sequence).

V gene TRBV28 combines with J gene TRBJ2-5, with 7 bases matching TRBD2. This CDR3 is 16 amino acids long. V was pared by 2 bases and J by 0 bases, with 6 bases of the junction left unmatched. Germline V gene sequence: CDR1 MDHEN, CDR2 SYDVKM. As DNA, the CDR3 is TGTGCCAGCAGTTTAGCGAGCGGGGCTAACCAAGAGACCCAGTACTTC. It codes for CASSLASGANQETQYF.

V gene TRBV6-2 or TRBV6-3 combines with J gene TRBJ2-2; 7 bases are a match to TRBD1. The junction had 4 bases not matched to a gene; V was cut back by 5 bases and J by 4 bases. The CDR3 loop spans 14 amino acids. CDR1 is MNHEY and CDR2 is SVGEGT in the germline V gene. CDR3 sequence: CASSKTGPTGELFF. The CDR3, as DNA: TGTGCCAGCAGTAAGACAGGGCCCACCGGGGAGCTGTTTTTT.

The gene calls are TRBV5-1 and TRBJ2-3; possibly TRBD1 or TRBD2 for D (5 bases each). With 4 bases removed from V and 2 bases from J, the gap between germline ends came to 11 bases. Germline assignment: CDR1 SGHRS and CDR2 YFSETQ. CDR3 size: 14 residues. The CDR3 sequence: CASSHGTITDTQYF. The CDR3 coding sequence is TGCGCCAGCAGCCATGGGACCATCACAGATACGCAGTATTTT.

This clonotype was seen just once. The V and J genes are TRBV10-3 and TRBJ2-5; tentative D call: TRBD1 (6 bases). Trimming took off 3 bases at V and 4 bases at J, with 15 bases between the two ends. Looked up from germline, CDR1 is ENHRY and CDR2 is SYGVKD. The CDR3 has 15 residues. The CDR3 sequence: CAISEARGRGETQYF. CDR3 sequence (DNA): TGTGCCATCAGTGAAGCCCGGGGCAGGGGAGAGACCCAGTACTTC.

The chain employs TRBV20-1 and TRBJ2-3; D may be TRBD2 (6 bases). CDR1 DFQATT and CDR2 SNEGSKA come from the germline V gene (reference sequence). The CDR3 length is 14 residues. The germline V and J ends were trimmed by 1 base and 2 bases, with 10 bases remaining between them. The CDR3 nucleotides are TGCAGTGCTAGAGTGCGGGGCCTCACAGATACGCAGTATTTT. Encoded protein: CSARVRGLTDTQYF.

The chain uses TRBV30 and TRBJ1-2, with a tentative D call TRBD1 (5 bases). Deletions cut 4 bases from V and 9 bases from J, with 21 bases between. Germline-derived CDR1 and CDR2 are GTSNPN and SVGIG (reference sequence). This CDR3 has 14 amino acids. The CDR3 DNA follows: TGTGCCTGGACCGAGTTATCGACAGTTCAGAGCTACACCTTC. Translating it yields CAWTELSTVQSYTF.

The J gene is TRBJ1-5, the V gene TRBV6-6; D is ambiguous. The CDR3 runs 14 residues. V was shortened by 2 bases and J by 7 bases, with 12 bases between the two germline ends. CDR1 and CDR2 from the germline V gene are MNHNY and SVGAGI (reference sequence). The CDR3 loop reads CASSYGEVGQPQHF. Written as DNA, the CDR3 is TGTGCCAGCAGTTACGGGGAGGTGGGGCAGCCCCAGCATTTT.

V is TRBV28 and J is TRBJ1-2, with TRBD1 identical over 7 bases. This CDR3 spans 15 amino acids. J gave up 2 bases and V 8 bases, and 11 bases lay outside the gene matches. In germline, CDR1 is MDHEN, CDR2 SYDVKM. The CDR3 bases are TGTGCCAGCTCCAACCAAGGGACAGAGAACTATGGCTACACCTTC. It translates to CASSNQGTENYGYTF.

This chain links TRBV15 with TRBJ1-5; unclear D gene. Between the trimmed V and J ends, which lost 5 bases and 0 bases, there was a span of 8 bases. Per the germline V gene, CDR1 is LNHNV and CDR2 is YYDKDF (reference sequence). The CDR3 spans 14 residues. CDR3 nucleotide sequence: TGTGCCACCAGCCTGGGAGATAGCAATCAGCCCCAGCATTTT. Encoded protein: CATSLGDSNQPQHF.

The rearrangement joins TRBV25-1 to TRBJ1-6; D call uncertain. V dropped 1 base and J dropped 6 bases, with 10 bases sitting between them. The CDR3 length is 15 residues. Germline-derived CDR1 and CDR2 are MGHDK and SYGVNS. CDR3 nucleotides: TGTGCCAGCAGTGAATTCGGCAGGCGTAATTCACCCCTCCACTTT. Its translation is CASSEFGRRNSPLHF.

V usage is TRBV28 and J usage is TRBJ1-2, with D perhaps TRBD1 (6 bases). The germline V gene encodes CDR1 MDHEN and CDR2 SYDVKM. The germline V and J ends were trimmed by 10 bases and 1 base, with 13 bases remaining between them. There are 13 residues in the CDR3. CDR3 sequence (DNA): TGTGCCAACAGGGCGGGGGTTAACTATGGCTACACCTTC. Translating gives CANRAGVNYGYTF.

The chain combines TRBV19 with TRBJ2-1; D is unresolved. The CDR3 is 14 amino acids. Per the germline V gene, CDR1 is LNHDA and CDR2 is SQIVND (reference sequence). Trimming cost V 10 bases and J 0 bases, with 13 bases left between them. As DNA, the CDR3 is TGTGCCACCCAAACCAGAAGCTCCTACAATGAGCAGTTCTTC. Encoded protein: CATQTRSSYNEQFF.

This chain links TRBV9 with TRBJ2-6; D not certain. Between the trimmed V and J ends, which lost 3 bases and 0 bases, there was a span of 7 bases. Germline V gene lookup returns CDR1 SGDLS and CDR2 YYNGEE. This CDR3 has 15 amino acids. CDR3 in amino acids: CASSGQISGANVLTF. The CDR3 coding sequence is TGTGCCAGCAGCGGACAAATCTCTGGGGCCAACGTCCTGACTTTC.

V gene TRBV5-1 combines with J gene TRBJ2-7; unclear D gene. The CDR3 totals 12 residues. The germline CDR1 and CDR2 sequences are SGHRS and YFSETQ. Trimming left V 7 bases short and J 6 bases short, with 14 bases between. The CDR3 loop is CASGEGGGEQYF. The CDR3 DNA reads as TGCGCCAGCGGGGAAGGTGGCGGCGAGCAGTACTTC.

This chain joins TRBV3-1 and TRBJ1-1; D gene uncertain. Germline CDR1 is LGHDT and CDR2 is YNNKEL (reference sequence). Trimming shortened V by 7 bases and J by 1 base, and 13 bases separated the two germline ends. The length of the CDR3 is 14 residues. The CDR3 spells CASTKDGPNTEAFF. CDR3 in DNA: TGTGCCAGCACCAAGGACGGACCGAACACTGAAGCTTTCTTT.

Written as DNA, the CDR3 is TGCAGTGCTAATAGTCCCAACACCGGGGAGCTGTTTTTT. This encodes CSANSPNTGELFF. The chain couples TRBV20-1 to TRBJ2-2; no definite D call. CDR1 DFQATT and CDR2 SNEGSKA come from the germline V gene (reference sequence). Trimming removed 4 bases at V and 2 bases at J, with 8 bases between. This CDR3 is built from 13 residues.

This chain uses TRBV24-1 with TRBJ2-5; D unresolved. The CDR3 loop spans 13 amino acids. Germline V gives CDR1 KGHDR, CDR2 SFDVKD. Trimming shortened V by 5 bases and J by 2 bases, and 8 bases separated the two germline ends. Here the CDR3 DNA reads TGTGCCACCAGTGCTTCTATTCAAGAGACCCAGTACTTC. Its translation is CATSASIQETQYF.

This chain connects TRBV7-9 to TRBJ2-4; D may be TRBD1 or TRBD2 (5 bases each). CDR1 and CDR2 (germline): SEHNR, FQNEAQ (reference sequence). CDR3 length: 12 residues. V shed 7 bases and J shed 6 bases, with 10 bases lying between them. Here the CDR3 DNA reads TGTGCCAGCACCACCGGGGCAAACATTCAGTACTTC. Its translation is CASTTGANIQYF.